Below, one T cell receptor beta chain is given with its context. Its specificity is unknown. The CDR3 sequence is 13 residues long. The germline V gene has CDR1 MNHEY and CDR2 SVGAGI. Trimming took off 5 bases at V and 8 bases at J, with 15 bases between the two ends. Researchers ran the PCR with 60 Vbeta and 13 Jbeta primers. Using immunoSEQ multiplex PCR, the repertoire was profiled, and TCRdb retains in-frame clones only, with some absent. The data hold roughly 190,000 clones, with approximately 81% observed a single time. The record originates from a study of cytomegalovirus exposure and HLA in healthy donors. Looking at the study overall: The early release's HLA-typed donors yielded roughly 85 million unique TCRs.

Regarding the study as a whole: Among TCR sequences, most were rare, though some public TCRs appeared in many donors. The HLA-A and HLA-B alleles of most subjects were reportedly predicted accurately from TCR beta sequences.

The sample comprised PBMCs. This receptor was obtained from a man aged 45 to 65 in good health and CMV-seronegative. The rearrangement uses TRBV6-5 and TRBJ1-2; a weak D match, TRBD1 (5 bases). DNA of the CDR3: TGTGCCAGCAGTGGACTGGGACTGGAGGGCTACACCTTC. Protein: CASSGLGLEGYTF.